These 22 T cell receptor beta chains originate from one sample sequenced in a study of CD8 T cells in Susac syndrome. RNA totalling about 0.5 to 1 ug underwent reverse transcription with random hexamers. TCRdb reprocessed the immunoSEQ multiplex PCR reads via MiXCR and lists one record per CDR3 protein. This sample has roughly 130,000 distinct CDR3 sequences, with about 95% found just once. The specimen was CD4+ T cells from PBMCs. The receptor source for this set is a human donor in good health.

The rearrangement uses TRBV29-1 and TRBJ2-1; D is ambiguous. Between the trimmed V and J ends, which lost 7 bases and 14 bases, there was a span of 18 bases. Germline loops: CDR1 SQVTM, CDR2 ANQGSEA. This CDR3 is 11 amino acids long. CDR3 residues: CSANTDLMEFF. In nucleotides, the CDR3 is TGCAGCGCTAATACTGATCTAATGGAGTTCTTC.

The V gene is TRBV7-2, the J gene TRBJ1-2, with D unresolved. Germline assignment: CDR1 SGHTA and CDR2 FQGNSA. This CDR3 contains 13 residues. V gave up 5 bases and J gave up 4 bases, with 11 bases separating them. This chain's CDR3 is CASSPEKGYGYTF. The CDR3 DNA follows: TGTGCCAGCAGCCCCGAGAAAGGCTATGGCTACACCTTC.

The V call is TRBV7-2, the J call TRBJ2-1; perhaps D is TRBD1 or TRBD2 (7 bases each). The germline CDR1 and CDR2 sequences are SGHTA and FQGNSA. Trimming took 1 base from V and 8 from J, leaving 15 bases between them. The CDR3 is 15 residues long. The DNA of the CDR3 is TGTGCCAGCAGCTTAGGAGCAGGGGGGGGCGATGAGCAGTTCTTC. Its translation: CASSLGAGGGDEQFF.

This chain connects TRBV7-2 to TRBJ2-7; TRBD1 matches at 8 bases. The ends lost 7 bases at V and 6 bases at J; junction bases unmatched: 11. The CDR3 length is 14 residues. Germline V gene sequence: CDR1 SGHTA, CDR2 FQGNSA. CDR3 nucleotides: TGTGCCAGCACCACTCGGGGGACAGGTGCCGAGCAGTACTTC. Protein: CASTTRGTGAEQYF.

This chain connects TRBV6-2 or TRBV6-3 to TRBJ2-1, with 9 bases fitting TRBD2. With 0 bases clipped from V and 0 bases from J, the junction kept 6 bases outside the gene matches. The CDR3 is made up of 18 amino acids. The germline V gene encodes CDR1 MNHEY and CDR2 SVGEGT. For the CDR3, the DNA is TGTGCCAGCAGTTACTCGACTAGCGGCGTTAGCTCCTACAATGAGCAGTTCTTC. This gives the protein CASSYSTSGVSSYNEQFF.

The V and J genes are TRBV9 and TRBJ2-2, with 8 bases lining up with TRBD2. This CDR3 comprises 13 residues. CDR1 and CDR2 from the germline V gene are SGDLS and YYNGEE. J was trimmed by 6 bases and V by 3 bases; bases with no gene match: 1. In DNA, the CDR3 is TGTGCCAGCAGCGCGACTAGCGCCGGGGAGCTGTTTTTT. Protein product: CASSATSAGELFF.

The J gene is TRBJ2-5, the V gene TRBV5-8; D may be TRBD1 (5 bases). Germline CDR1 is SGHTS and CDR2 is YDEGEE. Trimming removed 0 bases from V and 5 bases from J, with 11 bases in between. The CDR3 sequence is 14 residues long. The CDR3, as DNA: TGTGCCAGCAGCTTGGCACAGGCAGACGAGACCCAGTACTTC. Translating gives CASSLAQADETQYF.

V usage is TRBV3-1 and J usage is TRBJ2-3; weak D call: TRBD2 (5 bases). CDR3 length equals 11 residues. The germline gives CDR1 LGHDT, CDR2 YNNKEL (reference sequence). The V gene lost 5 bases and the J gene lost 5 bases, with 5 bases spanning the gap. CDR3 nucleotides: TGTGCCAGCAGCGGGAGAGATACGCAGTATTTT. It codes for CASSGRDTQYF.

The chain has TRBV2 and TRBJ1-2, with 8 bases aligning to TRBD1. CDR1 and CDR2 from the germline V gene are SNHLY and FYNNEI. V shed 8 bases, J shed 3 bases, and the junction held 5 bases outside the gene matches. The CDR3 runs 13 residues. The CDR3 sequence: CASCGQGHYGYTF. The CDR3 coding sequence is TGTGCCAGCTGTGGACAGGGACACTATGGCTACACCTTC.

CDR3 bases: TGCGCCAGCAGGGAAGGGGCGGCTAATGAAAAACTGTTTTTT. This sequence encodes CASREGAANEKLFF. The chain has TRBV5-1 and TRBJ1-4, with D possibly matching TRBD1 (5 bases). Germline lookup yields CDR1 SGHRS and CDR2 YFSETQ. CDR3 length: 14 residues. Trimming cost V 5 bases and J 3 bases, with 11 bases left between them.

The chain links TRBV7-2 to TRBJ2-5; 11 bases align to TRBD2. The CDR3 has 16 amino acids. Germline CDR1 and CDR2: SGHTA and FQGNSA. The V segment lost 5 bases and the J segment 5 bases; nucleotides outside the gene matches: 10. This chain's CDR3 is CASSPPRLAGWETQYF. CDR3 DNA sequence: TGTGCCAGCAGCCCGCCGCGACTAGCGGGATGGGAGACCCAGTACTTC.

This sequence joins TRBV3-1 and TRBJ2-1; D is uncertain. CDR1 is LGHDT, CDR2 YNNKEL, per germline (reference sequence). This CDR3 has 12 residues. Trimming took off 1 base at V and 8 bases at J, with 6 bases between the two ends. CDR3 protein: CASSQADYEQFF. The CDR3 nucleotides read TGTGCCAGCAGCCAAGCCGACTATGAGCAGTTCTTC.

The rearrangement links TRBV7-9 to TRBJ2-7, with D unresolved. Germline V CDR1 and CDR2: SEHNR, FQNEAQ (reference sequence). The CDR3 length is 12 residues. V was trimmed by 2 bases and J by 6 bases, leaving 8 bases between them. DNA of the CDR3: TGTGCCAGCAGCTTATTCAGAGCCGAGCAGTACTTC. It yields the protein CASSLFRAEQYF.

The rearrangement uses TRBV29-1 and TRBJ1-4; no clear D. The CDR3 loop spans 14 amino acids. V lost 4 bases to trimming and J lost 5 bases, with 14 bases between them. Germline V lookup: CDR1 SQVTM, CDR2 ANQGSEA. CDR3 residues: CSVGHRESNEKLFF. CDR3 nucleotide sequence: TGCAGCGTTGGCCACAGAGAGAGCAATGAAAAACTGTTTTTT.

This clonotype was detected only once. V usage is TRBV28 and J usage is TRBJ1-5; no clear D gene. The V end was cut by 9 bases, the J end by 2 bases, with 17 bases between. The CDR3 runs 15 residues. CDR1 MDHEN and CDR2 SYDVKM come from the germline V gene. The CDR3 loop reads CASDSGPRGNQPQHF. In nucleotides, the CDR3 is TGTGCCAGTGATTCGGGCCCCCGGGGCAATCAGCCCCAGCATTTT.

The V call is TRBV7-9, the J call TRBJ2-1, with D possibly matching TRBD1 (6 bases). Germline CDR1 reads SEHNR; CDR2 reads FQNEAQ (reference sequence). The V gene lost 0 bases and the J gene lost 0 bases, with 18 bases spanning the gap. This CDR3 comprises 19 residues. The CDR3 protein is CASSLARTQGSPSYNEQFF. The CDR3 coding sequence is TGTGCCAGCAGCTTAGCGCGGACGCAGGGGTCCCCCTCCTACAATGAGCAGTTCTTC.

The chain joins TRBV30 to TRBJ2-1; 12 bases align to TRBD2. The CDR3 is made up of 15 amino acids. The germline V gene has CDR1 GTSNPN and CDR2 SVGIG (reference sequence). Trimming cost V 2 bases and J 9 bases; bases outside gene matches: 8. The chain's CDR3 is CAWSRPGLAGGEQFF. The CDR3, as DNA: TGTGCCTGGAGTAGGCCGGGACTAGCGGGTGGTGAGCAGTTCTTC.

The rearrangement links TRBV7-2 to TRBJ2-2, with 12 bases fitting TRBD2. This CDR3 comprises 18 residues. After removal of 4 bases from V and 4 bases from J, the junction contained 10 bases not matched to a gene. Germline V gene data show CDR1 as SGHTA and CDR2 as FQGNSA. The CDR3 sequence is CASSYRGLAGSTTGELFF. The DNA for the CDR3 is TGTGCCAGCAGCTATAGAGGACTAGCGGGATCAACCACCGGGGAGCTGTTTTTT.

J is TRBJ1-5 and V is TRBV6-6; D possibly corresponds to TRBD1 (5 bases). V lost 3 bases to trimming and J lost 3 bases, with 9 bases between them. The CDR3 consists of 14 residues. The germline V gene encodes CDR1 MNHNY and CDR2 SVGAGI (reference sequence). The CDR3 is CASSYQGSNQPQHF. CDR3 nucleotide sequence: TGTGCCAGCAGTTATCAGGGCTCCAATCAGCCCCAGCATTTT.

This rearrangement joins TRBV27 to TRBJ1-2, with 9 positions matching TRBD1. Looked up from germline, CDR1 is MNHEY and CDR2 is SMNVEV (reference sequence). The CDR3 is 15 residues long. Trimming at V came to 5 bases and at J to 4 bases, leaving 8 bases not matched to a gene. CDR3 coding DNA: TGTGCCAGCAGTGCGAGGACAGGGGTAGCCTATGGCTACACCTTC. Its translation: CASSARTGVAYGYTF.

The chain combines TRBV29-1 with TRBJ2-2, with D perhaps being TRBD1 or TRBD2 (5 bases each). Germline V lookup: CDR1 SQVTM, CDR2 ANQGSEA. The CDR3 length is 13 residues. V was cut by 7 bases and J by 4 bases, with 13 bases left in between. The CDR3, as DNA: TGCAGCGGAAAGAGGGGATTCACCGGGGAGCTGTTTTTT. This translates into CSGKRGFTGELFF.

This chain joins TRBV2 and TRBJ2-5; D is perhaps TRBD1 (6 bases). Germline CDR1 is SNHLY and CDR2 is FYNNEI. The CDR3 runs to 13 residues. V lost 4 bases, J lost 3 bases, and 9 bases lay in between. CDR3 protein: CASSVTGKETQYF. The DNA of the CDR3 is TGTGCCAGCAGTGTCACAGGGAAAGAGACCCAGTACTTC.